The 7 T cell receptor beta chains given below trace back to one sample, sequenced in a study of blood T cell repertoires in COVID-19. The table came from immunoSEQ multiplex PCR; TCRdb's copy has only in-frame clones and leaves some out. Found here are approximately 170,000 clones, roughly 85% of them singletons; the top ten hold 10%. What was sequenced was peripheral blood. The source is a woman of 80 years or more with active or convalescent COVID-19.

CDR3 sequence: CASTYLGISSTDTQYF. Here the CDR3 DNA reads TGTGCCAGCACCTATTTGGGCATTTCTAGCACAGATACGCAGTATTTT. This chain connects TRBV2 to TRBJ2-3; D gene unclear. The CDR3 contains 16 residues. Germline assignment: CDR1 SNHLY and CDR2 FYNNEI. V was cut by 7 bases and J by 0 bases, with 17 bases left in between. The entire variable domain, with the rest obtained from reference TRBV2 and TRBJ2-3, is as follows: EPEVTQTPSHQVTQMGQEVILRCVPISNHLYFYWYRQILGQKVEFLVSFYNNEISEKSEIFDDQFSVERPDGSNFTLKIRSTKLEDSAMYFCASTYLGISSTDTQYFGPGTRLTVL.

The rearrangement joins TRBV9 to TRBJ2-1; TRBD2 aligns across 9 bases. The V gene's germline CDR1 is SGDLS and CDR2 YYNGEE. The V segment lost 2 bases and the J segment 10 bases; nucleotides outside the gene matches: 7. The CDR3 contains 14 residues. CDR3 protein: CASSVLAGVSEQFF. The CDR3 DNA reads as TGTGCCAGCAGCGTCTTAGCGGGAGTTAGCGAGCAGTTCTTC.

This clone turned up a few times. This sequence joins TRBV7-6 and TRBJ2-1; TRBD2 might be the D (6 bases). Germline CDR1 and CDR2: SGHVS and FNYEAQ. V shed 6 bases and J shed 9 bases, with 18 bases lying between them. This CDR3 region has 14 residues. CDR3 coding DNA: TGTGCCAGCAGTGAGCCGGGAGAAGGCGGTGAGCAGTTCTTC. It translates to CASSEPGEGGEQFF.

This chain links TRBV7-6 with TRBJ2-5; TRBD1 aligns across 9 bases. Germline CDR1 reads SGHVS; CDR2 reads FNYEAQ. This CDR3 has 13 residues. The ends lost 3 bases at V and 6 bases at J; junction bases unmatched: 2. The CDR3 here is CASSLGQGQTQYF. For the CDR3, the DNA is TGTGCCAGCAGCTTGGGACAGGGCCAGACCCAGTACTTC.

This clone has just a few counts. V usage is TRBV4-2 and J usage is TRBJ1-4; 8 positions agree with TRBD1. Trimming at V came to 0 bases and at J to 8 bases, leaving 17 bases not matched to a gene. The CDR3 covers 19 residues. Germline V CDR1 and CDR2: LGHNA, YNFKEQ. This chain's CDR3 is CASSQDKGIHRGSSEKLFF. DNA of the CDR3: TGTGCCAGCAGCCAAGATAAAGGAATCCACAGGGGGTCAAGCGAAAAACTGTTTTTT.

The V gene is TRBV5-4, the J gene TRBJ2-1; the D is unclear. The CDR3 extends over 15 amino acids. Germline V gives CDR1 SGHNT, CDR2 YYREEE (reference sequence). Trimming left V 3 bases short and J 0 bases short, with 10 bases between. This CDR3 is CASSSDLNSYNEQFF. The CDR3 region has the DNA TGTGCCAGCAGCTCCGACTTGAACTCCTACAATGAGCAGTTCTTC.

The rearrangement links TRBV6-5 to TRBJ1-3; 7 positions match TRBD1. This CDR3 contains 14 residues. The J segment lost 6 bases and the V segment lost 8 bases, leaving 10 bases of the junction unmatched. CDR1 is MNHEY and CDR2 is SVGAGI in the germline V gene. Here the CDR3 reads CASGAGGMSNTIYF. The CDR3 bases are TGTGCCAGCGGCGCAGGGGGAATGTCAAACACCATATATTTT.